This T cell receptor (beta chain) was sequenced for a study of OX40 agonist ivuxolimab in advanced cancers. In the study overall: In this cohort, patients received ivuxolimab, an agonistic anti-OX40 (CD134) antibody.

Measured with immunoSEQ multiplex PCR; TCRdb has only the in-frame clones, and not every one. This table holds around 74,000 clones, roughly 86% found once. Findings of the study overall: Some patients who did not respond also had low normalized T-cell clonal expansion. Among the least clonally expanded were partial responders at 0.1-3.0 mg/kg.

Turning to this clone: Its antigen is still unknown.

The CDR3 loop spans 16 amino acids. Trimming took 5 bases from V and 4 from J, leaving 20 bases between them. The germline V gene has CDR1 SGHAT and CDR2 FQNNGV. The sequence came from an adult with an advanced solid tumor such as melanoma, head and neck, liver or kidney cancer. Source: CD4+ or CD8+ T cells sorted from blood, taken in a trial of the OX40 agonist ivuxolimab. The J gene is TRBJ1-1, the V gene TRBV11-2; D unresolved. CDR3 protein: CASSPPGAKRFTEAFF. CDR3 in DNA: TGTGCCAGCAGCCCCCCTGGAGCGAAGAGGTTCACTGAAGCTTTCTTT.